The 23 T cell receptor beta chains presented below share a single source sample, sequenced in a study of type 1 regulatory T cells. Which antigens these TCRs recognize remains unknown. Via MiXCR, TCRdb re-called the reads, giving one row per CDR3 protein. The sample yields 60,000 to 70,000 distinct CDR3 sequences, almost 50% seen once. Sequenced input: cultured non-Tr1 T cells, either the whole culture or a sorted T cell fraction (not recorded which). The origin of the receptors is a human donor in good health.

This chain uses TRBV12-5 with TRBJ2-1; a possible D gene is TRBD2 (5 bases). Germline assignment: CDR1 LGHNT and CDR2 FRNRAP. With 0 bases removed from V and 9 bases from J, the gap between germline ends came to 9 bases. CDR3 length equals 13 residues. Here the CDR3 DNA reads TGTGCTAGTGGTTTGGTAACGGGAAGTGAGCAGTTCTTC. This codes for CASGLVTGSEQFF. Full variable domain (missing parts from reference TRBV12-5 and TRBJ2-1): DARVTQTPRHKVTEMGQEVTMRCQPILGHNTVFWYRQTMMQGLELLAYFRNRAPLDDSGMPKDRFSAEMPDATLATLKIQPSEPRDSAVYFCASGLVTGSEQFFGPGTRLTVL.

This clonotype showed up just a few times. The chain carries TRBV2 and TRBJ2-5; D is possibly TRBD1 (5 bases). CDR1 is SNHLY and CDR2 is FYNNEI in the germline V gene. Trimming took off 4 bases at V and 0 bases at J, with 15 bases between the two ends. CDR3 length: 16 residues. The CDR3 DNA reads TGTGCCAGCAGTGCGGAACAGGCAACGTACCAAGAGACCCAGTACTTC. This encodes CASSAEQATYQETQYF. Together with reference TRBV2 and TRBJ2-5, the CDR3 gives the full variable domain: EPEVTQTPSHQVTQMGQEVILRCVPISNHLYFYWYRQILGQKVEFLVSFYNNEISEKSEIFDDQFSVERPDGSNFTLKIRSTKLEDSAMYFCASSAEQATYQETQYFGPGTRLLVL.

This clonotype has a handful of counts. This chain connects TRBV3-1 to TRBJ1-6; D gene unclear. V lost 6 bases and J lost 9, with 15 bases in between. The CDR3 spans 14 residues. CDR1 and CDR2 from the germline V gene are LGHDT and YNNKEL (reference sequence). The CDR3 reads CASRPSSESSPLHF. The CDR3 DNA is TGTGCCAGCAGGCCCTCGTCAGAGTCTTCACCCCTCCACTTT.

This rearrangement joins TRBV29-1 to TRBJ1-1; D ambiguous. The CDR3 extends over 11 amino acids. CDR1 is SQVTM and CDR2 is ANQGSEA in the germline V gene. V lost 7 bases, J lost 6 bases, and 12 bases lay in between. CDR3 region: CSAGGEPEAFF. CDR3 sequence (DNA): TGCAGCGCTGGCGGGGAACCTGAAGCTTTCTTT.

The J gene is TRBJ2-7, the V gene TRBV12-3 or TRBV12-4, with TRBD1 matching over 8 bases. The CDR3 runs to 12 residues. Losses at the gene ends were 6 bases for V and 7 bases for J; bases not matched to a gene: 5. The CDR3 nucleotides read TGTGCCAGCAGCCAGGGGGCGCGGGAGCAGTACTTC. It codes for CASSQGAREQYF.

The rearrangement joins TRBV6-5 to TRBJ1-6; D not resolved. The V end was cut by 1 base, the J end by 5 bases, with 6 bases between. Germline CDR1 reads MNHEY; CDR2 reads SVGAGI. The CDR3 has 14 residues. Here the CDR3 DNA reads TGTGCCAGCAGTTACTACACAAATAATTCACCCCTCCACTTT. Its protein product is CASSYYTNNSPLHF.

This clonotype was detected only once. This sequence joins TRBV7-2 and TRBJ1-2, with TRBD1 identical over 10 bases. CDR1 and CDR2 from the germline V gene are SGHTA and FQGNSA. The V segment lost 4 bases and the J segment 4 bases; nucleotides outside the gene matches: 3. CDR3 length: 14 residues. CDR3 sequence reads: CASSSRQGAYGYTF. In DNA, the CDR3 is TGTGCCAGCAGCTCTAGACAGGGGGCCTATGGCTACACCTTC.

This clonotype has only a few counts. The chain links TRBV29-1 to TRBJ2-3, with 14 bases fitting TRBD2. The CDR3 runs to 17 residues. Germline V gene data show CDR1 as SQVTM and CDR2 as ANQGSEA. The junction had 11 bases not matched to a gene; V was cut back by 4 bases and J by 5 bases. This CDR3 reads CSVGGLAGASRLDTQYF. CDR3 nucleotide sequence: TGCAGCGTTGGGGGACTAGCGGGGGCGTCGCGGTTAGATACGCAGTATTTT.

This clonotype turned up a few times. The chain couples TRBV5-4 to TRBJ2-5; 7 bases are a match to TRBD1. CDR3 length: 14 residues. In germline, CDR1 is SGHNT, CDR2 YYREEE (reference sequence). After removal of 3 bases from V and 4 bases from J, the junction contained 6 bases not matched to a gene. The CDR3 region has the DNA TGTGCCAGCAGCTCGGGACAGATTATAGAGACCCAGTACTTC. This sequence encodes CASSSGQIIETQYF.

The table lists this clonotype with a count of one. The chain is built from TRBV6-2 or TRBV6-3 and TRBJ1-1; D remains unclear. Germline V gives CDR1 MNHEY, CDR2 SVGEGT. The CDR3 covers 12 residues. V lost 6 bases and J lost 8, with 13 bases in between. The CDR3 sequence is CASSLGKQEAFF. For the CDR3, the DNA is TGTGCCAGCAGCTTAGGGAAACAGGAAGCTTTCTTT.

In this sample, this clonotype turned up a few times. The chain recombines TRBV7-2 with TRBJ2-7; the D is unclear. The CDR3 covers 12 residues. Germline values: CDR1 SGHTA, CDR2 FQGNSA. V was cut by 1 base and J by 3 bases, with 4 bases left in between. CDR3 sequence: CASSLDLYEQYF. The CDR3 DNA reads as TGTGCCAGCAGCTTAGACCTCTACGAGCAGTACTTC.

This clonotype was observed a handful of times. The chain joins TRBV6-1 to TRBJ2-7, with unresolved D. The CDR3 spans 13 residues. Germline values: CDR1 MNHNS, CDR2 SASEGT. The V gene lost 3 bases and the J gene lost 2 bases, with 8 bases spanning the gap. The CDR3 nucleotides are TGTGCCAGCAGTGAGGTACGGCCCTACGAGCAGTACTTC. As protein: CASSEVRPYEQYF.

The chain joins TRBV5-1 to TRBJ2-5; 9 bases are shared with TRBD2. The germline V gene has CDR1 SGHRS and CDR2 YFSETQ. V lost 0 bases, J lost 2 bases, and 5 bases stayed unmatched. The CDR3 is 16 residues long. The CDR3 DNA reads as TGCGCCAGCAGCTTGGTGGCGGGGGGGCCTCAAGAGACCCAGTACTTC. Translating it yields CASSLVAGGPQETQYF.

This chain joins TRBV7-2 and TRBJ1-1; perhaps TRBD1 as D (5 bases). This CDR3 is 14 amino acids long. Germline values: CDR1 SGHTA, CDR2 FQGNSA. Trimming stripped 4 bases from V and 6 bases from J, with 15 bases between. The CDR3 DNA follows: TGTGCCAGCAGCTACCAGCAGGGACCGGCTGAAGCTTTCTTT. Encoded protein: CASSYQQGPAEAFF.

This clonotype has only a few counts. The chain employs TRBV20-1 and TRBJ1-1, with D unclear. CDR1 DFQATT and CDR2 SNEGSKA come from the germline V gene (reference sequence). The CDR3 totals 14 residues. V was shortened by 0 bases and J by 5 bases, with 13 bases between the two germline ends. The CDR3, as DNA: TGCAGTGCTAGAGATTCGGCAGCTCCGACTGAAGCTTTCTTT. Its translation is CSARDSAAPTEAFF.

The genes are TRBV9 and TRBJ1-2; tentatively, D is TRBD1 (6 bases). The CDR3 is 15 residues long. Trimming pared 1 base from V and 2 bases from J, leaving 12 bases between. Germline V CDR1 and CDR2: SGDLS, YYNGEE. This CDR3 reads CASSVSGTQNYGYTF. The CDR3 nucleotides are TGTGCCAGCAGCGTATCCGGGACACAAAACTATGGCTACACCTTC.

This clonotype was observed a handful of times. This chain uses TRBV5-1 with TRBJ1-3; D unclear. The CDR3 consists of 14 residues. The V end lost 0 bases, the J end lost 8 bases, and 12 bases lay between the germline ends. Germline values: CDR1 SGHRS, CDR2 YFSETQ. The CDR3 DNA reads as TGCGCCAGCAGCTTGGCCGGGCTGCGACACACCATATATTTT. Amino acids: CASSLAGLRHTIYF.

This clonotype is classed as medium-sized. The chain has TRBV2 and TRBJ1-5; 7 bases are a match to TRBD1. V lost 6 bases, J lost 4 bases, and 6 bases stayed unmatched. The CDR3 is 14 amino acids. CDR1 is SNHLY, CDR2 FYNNEI, per germline. The CDR3 region is CASREGQLNQPQHF. For the CDR3, the DNA is TGTGCCAGCAGGGAGGGACAGCTTAATCAGCCCCAGCATTTT.

The gene calls are TRBV28 and TRBJ2-3; 10 bases are shared with TRBD2. The trim removed 5 bases at V and 5 bases at J, leaving 7 bases unmatched. CDR1 is MDHEN, CDR2 SYDVKM, per germline. CDR3 length: 15 residues. CDR3 in amino acids: CASSAAGGRRDTQYF. For the CDR3, the DNA is TGTGCCAGCAGTGCAGCGGGGGGGCGGAGAGATACGCAGTATTTT.

The chain uses TRBV12-5 and TRBJ1-5, with 7 bases lining up with TRBD1. The germline V gene encodes CDR1 LGHNT and CDR2 FRNRAP. This CDR3 contains 14 residues. Trimming took 5 bases from V and 3 from J; bases not matched to a gene: 4. CDR3 DNA: TGTGCTAGTGGTCAAGGACAGGTCAATCAGCCCCAGCATTTT. Protein product: CASGQGQVNQPQHF.

There are a few counts of this clonotype. This chain uses TRBV19 with TRBJ1-2; TRBD1 is a possible D gene (5 bases). Deletions cut 7 bases from V and 1 base from J, with 10 bases between. CDR3 length: 13 amino acids. Per germline, CDR1 LNHDA and CDR2 SQIVND (reference sequence). This chain's CDR3 is CASKIDSNYGYTF. The CDR3 nucleotides read TGTGCCAGTAAAATCGACAGTAACTATGGCTACACCTTC. Based on the CDR3 plus reference TRBV19 and TRBJ1-2, the full variable domain is DGGITQSPKYLFRKEGQNVTLSCEQNLNHDAMYWYRQDPGQGLRLIYYSQIVNDFQKGDIAEGYSVSREKKESFPLTVTSAQKNPTAFYLCASKIDSNYGYTFGSGTRLTVV.

The chain has TRBV27 and TRBJ1-4; tentative D call: TRBD1 (6 bases). V gave up 8 bases and J gave up 7 bases, with 20 bases separating them. Germline-derived CDR1 and CDR2 are MNHEY and SMNVEV (reference sequence). The CDR3 loop spans 15 amino acids. The CDR3 sequence is CASCLRGGHGEKLFF. Written as DNA, the CDR3 is TGTGCCAGCTGTCTCCGCGGGGGGCATGGTGAAAAACTGTTTTTT.

This clonotype was detected once. This chain uses TRBV7-2 with TRBJ2-1, with D possibly TRBD2 on 5 matching bases. Germline V gives CDR1 SGHTA, CDR2 FQGNSA. V lost 6 bases, J lost 2 bases, and 8 bases lay in between. The CDR3 loop spans 13 amino acids. CDR3 in DNA: TGTGCCAGCAGGGTCGGGGCCTACAATGAGCAGTTCTTC. It specifies CASRVGAYNEQFF.